What follows is one T cell receptor beta chain and its context. Its antigen is currently unknown. Cycle 7 day 1, cycle 4 day 1, and baseline were the timepoints at which blood was sampled. TCRdb's table, derived via immunoSEQ multiplex PCR, lists solely in-frame clones and lacks some. The profile shows 55,000 to 60,000 clones, about 81% of them singletons. In germline, CDR1 is ENHRY, CDR2 SYGVKD. The germline V and J ends were trimmed by 0 bases and 0 bases, with 8 bases remaining between them. The CDR3 runs 15 residues. The data stem from a study of OX40 agonist ivuxolimab in advanced cancers. Study conclusions and caveats: People who partly responded at 0.1-3.0 mg/kg had some of the least clonal expansion seen.

The chain carries TRBV10-3 and TRBJ1-1, with D unresolved. This clonotype originated in an adult with an advanced solid tumor such as melanoma, head and neck, liver or kidney cancer. Sequenced here: CD4+ or CD8+ T cells sorted from blood, sampled in a trial of the OX40 agonist ivuxolimab. The DNA for the CDR3 is TGTGCCATCAGTGAGTCGAAAACATTGAACACTGAAGCTTTCTTT. Amino acid sequence: CAISESKTLNTEAFF.